A selection of T cell receptor beta chains follows, all from one sample in a study of T cell responses to AZD1222 COVID-19 vaccine. Repertoires were generated with immunoSEQ multiplex PCR, while TCRdb's copy carries only in-frame clones and drops some. The sample comprises 100,000 to 150,000 clones, about 93% of which are singletons, and 4% to 4.5% rests with the top ten. The sample in question was peripheral blood, obtained 28 days after the second dose of the MenACWY control vaccine. The receptors were gathered from an adult who received the MenACWY meningococcal vaccine as a control. Both conserved end residues are part of each CDR3. D genes are given only for firm matches. Part of the rows lack a size; the others show once, few, many or a class for expanded clones.

d_call | clone_size | j_call | v_call | cdr3_nt | cdr3_aa
- | few | TRBJ1-3 | TRBV7-2 | TGTGCCAGCAGCTTAGAAGGGCAGGGACTAAAGTCTGGAAACACCATATATTTT | CASSLEGQGLKSGNTIYF
- | - | TRBJ2-5 | TRBV6-5 | TGTGCCAGCAGTCAACTCGTGGGGGGTGAAGAGACCCAGTACTTC | CASSQLVGGEETQYF
- | - | TRBJ2-1 | TRBV28 | TGTGCCAGCAGTGTAGGGATCACGGACACCTACAATGAGCAGTTCTTC | CASSVGITDTYNEQFF
- | once | TRBJ1-4 | TRBV7-6 | TGTGCCAGCAGCTTACACATGGAGGGGTTGGAACTGTTTTTT | CASSLHMEGLELFF
- | - | TRBJ2-7 | TRBV28 | TGTGCCAGCAGTTTGGGGGGGGCAGCAACCTACGAGCAGTACTTC | CASSLGGAATYEQYF
TRBD1 | - | TRBJ1-1 | TRBV9 | TGTGCCAGCAGCGGATGGGGACAGGGGGACACTGAAGCTTTCTTT | CASSGWGQGDTEAFF
- | - | TRBJ1-5 | TRBV6-5 | TGTGCCAGCAGCCCCACGTATAGCAATCAGCCCCAGCATTTT | CASSPTYSNQPQHF
- | - | TRBJ1-5 | TRBV9 | TGTGCCAGCAGCGGATACAATAGCAATCAGCCCCAGCATTTT | CASSGYNSNQPQHF
TRBD1 | - | TRBJ1-5 | TRBV19 | TGTGCCAGTAGTACGGGACAGGGGTCCTATAGCAATCAGCCCCAGCATTTT | CASSTGQGSYSNQPQHF
TRBD2 | - | TRBJ2-2 | TRBV5-1 | TGCGCCAGCAGCTTGGTAGCGGGAGCGCCTTCGAACACCGGGGAGCTGTTTTTT | CASSLVAGAPSNTGELFF
- | - | TRBJ2-1 | TRBV7-2 | TGTGCCAGCAGCTTAGGCAAGTACAATGAGCAGTTCTTC | CASSLGKYNEQFF
TRBD2 | once | TRBJ2-3 | TRBV11-3 | TGTGCCAGCAGCTTTAGCGGGAGCTCAGATACGCAGTATTTT | CASSFSGSSDTQYF
- | few | TRBJ1-1 | TRBV24-1 | TGTGCCACCAGTGGTACTGAAGCTTTCTTT | CATSGTEAFF
- | medium-sized | TRBJ1-2 | TRBV4-2 | TGTGCCAGCAGCCAAGATCCAGGGCCTCTTGCTAACTATGGCTACACCTTC | CASSQDPGPLANYGYTF
TRBD2 | - | TRBJ2-7 | TRBV28 | TGTGCCAGCAGTTTAACCGCTAGCGGGAGCTCCTACGAGCAGTACTTC | CASSLTASGSSYEQYF
- | once | TRBJ2-7 | TRBV28 | TGTGCCAGCAGTCCCTGGGGGACGTCAGACCTCCCGGGGGAGCAGTACTTC | CASSPWGTSDLPGEQYF
- | - | TRBJ1-5 | TRBV18 | TGTGCCAGCTCACCTTCAGGAGGAGGCAATCAGCCCCAGCATTTT | CASSPSGGGNQPQHF
- | - | TRBJ1-2 | TRBV9 | TGTGCCAGCAGCGTAGACATGATGGGCTACACCTTC | CASSVDMMGYTF
- | few | TRBJ1-5 | TRBV7-8 | TGTGCCAGCAGCTTAGGTTATAGGGCTAGCAATCAGCCCCAGCATTTT | CASSLGYRASNQPQHF
- | - | TRBJ1-6 | TRBV19 | TGTGCCAGTAGTATAGTGGCAGCGCATAATTCACCCCTCCACTTT | CASSIVAAHNSPLHF
TRBD2 | - | TRBJ2-7 | TRBV7-9 | TGTGCCAGCAGCCCGAGGACTAGTCCGAACTACGAGCAGTACTTC | CASSPRTSPNYEQYF
- | - | TRBJ2-1 | TRBV20-1 | TGCAGTGCAACAAGCAATGAGCAGTTCTTC | CSATSNEQFF
- | - | TRBJ2-5 | TRBV28 | TGTGCCAGCAGCGAGGGGGGGGCACAAGAGACCCAGTACTTC | CASSEGGAQETQYF
- | - | TRBJ1-4 | TRBV9 | TGTGCCAGCAGCGTAGCTCGAGGTCCTAATGAAAAACTGTTTTTT | CASSVARGPNEKLFF
- | - | TRBJ1-5 | TRBV15 | TGTGCCACCAGCCTTCCTACGAGTCAGCCCCAGCATTTT | CATSLPTSQPQHF
- | - | TRBJ1-6 | TRBV11-2 | TGTGCCAGCAGCCCGGGGCTGCATAATTCACCCCTCCACTTT | CASSPGLHNSPLHF
- | - | TRBJ1-5 | TRBV19 | TGTGCCAGTAGCCCCGCAGACGGGCGAGGACCCCAGCATTTT | CASSPADGRGPQHF
- | - | TRBJ1-6 | TRBV4-3 | TGCGCCAGCAGTCAATCCTCACCCGGCGGCTATAATTCACCCCTCCACTTT | CASSQSSPGGYNSPLHF
TRBD2 | once | TRBJ2-1 | TRBV28 | TGTGCCAGCAGAACACTAGACGGACTAGCGGGGGCCTCATCCTTATACAATGAGCAGTTCTTC | CASRTLDGLAGASSLYNEQFF
- | - | TRBJ2-5 | TRBV7-6 | TGTGCCAGCAGCGACATAGTCAGACAGACCCAAGAGACCCAGTACTTC | CASSDIVRQTQETQYF